Listed here are 21 T cell receptor beta chains from one sample, sequenced in a study of cytomegalovirus exposure and HLA in healthy donors. The primer mix had 60 Vbeta and 13 Jbeta primers. Assay: immunoSEQ multiplex PCR; the TCRdb copy retains only in-frame clones and omits some. Of about 160,000 clones in the sample, about four fifths were seen once. Specimen: PBMCs. All receptors come from a man aged 30-40 years in good health and CMV-seronegative.

CDR3 in amino acids: CASSPRDRDQPQHF. In DNA, the CDR3 is TGCGCCAGCAGCCCCCGGGACAGGGATCAGCCCCAGCATTTT. V and J are TRBV5-1 and TRBJ1-5, with 9 bases lining up with TRBD1. The germline V gene encodes CDR1 SGHRS and CDR2 YFSETQ. V gave up 4 bases and J gave up 5 bases; unmatched junction bases: 4. The CDR3 contains 14 residues.

This clone has more than one count but fewer than ten. This sequence joins TRBV7-9 and TRBJ1-5, with 7 bases fitting TRBD1. Trimming took 4 bases from V and 3 from J; bases not matched to a gene: 3. This CDR3 contains 14 residues. CDR1 SEHNR and CDR2 FQNEAQ come from the germline V gene (reference sequence). The CDR3 region is CASSSTGVNQPQHF. The CDR3 region has the DNA TGTGCCAGCAGCTCCACAGGGGTCAATCAGCCCCAGCATTTT.

This clone has a handful of counts. Other DNA sequences of this sample code for an identical CDR3. The rearrangement joins TRBV29-1 to TRBJ2-2; D not certain. Trimming stripped 6 bases from V and 3 bases from J, with 8 bases between. Germline assignment: CDR1 SQVTM and CDR2 ANQGSEA. The CDR3 has 12 residues. CDR3 DNA sequence: TGCAGCGTCGTACGGGACACCGGGGAGCTGTTTTTT. Translation gives CSVVRDTGELFF.

This sequence joins TRBV20-1 and TRBJ2-7; no clear D gene. The CDR3 is made up of 10 amino acids. Trimming cost V 3 bases and J 5 bases, with 5 bases left between them. The germline gives CDR1 DFQATT, CDR2 SNEGSKA (reference sequence). The CDR3 here is CSASLDEQYF. The CDR3 region has the DNA TGCAGTGCTAGTCTCGACGAGCAGTACTTC.

This rearrangement joins TRBV10-3 to TRBJ2-2, with 9 positions matching TRBD2. Germline V gene sequence: CDR1 ENHRY, CDR2 SYGVKD. The CDR3 totals 19 residues. Trimming took 3 bases from V and 0 from J; bases not matched to a gene: 11. The DNA for the CDR3 is TGTGCCATCAGTGAACCGGCCGAGCGGGGGGCCCCGAACACCGGGGAGCTGTTTTTT. Protein product: CAISEPAERGAPNTGELFF.

In this sample, this clone turned up a few times. This chain links TRBV25-1 with TRBJ2-5; D not certain. Per germline, CDR1 MGHDK and CDR2 SYGVNS. The CDR3 is 17 amino acids. V was shortened by 4 bases and J by 3 bases, with 21 bases between the two germline ends. CDR3 residues: CASSGAPSRPVEETQYF. CDR3 sequence (DNA): TGTGCCAGCAGTGGGGCCCCGAGCCGGCCGGTAGAAGAGACCCAGTACTTC.

V usage is TRBV13 and J usage is TRBJ2-1, with TRBD2 identical over 7 bases. The V gene end was trimmed by 0 bases and the J gene end by 7 bases; junction bases not matched to a gene: 0. Germline values: CDR1 PRHDT, CDR2 FYEKMQ (reference sequence). The CDR3 extends over 13 amino acids. The CDR3 DNA reads TGTGCCAGCAGCTTAGGACTAGCGAATGAGCAGTTCTTC. This gives the protein CASSLGLANEQFF. Combining the CDR3 with reference TRBV13 and TRBJ2-1 gives the whole variable domain AAGVIQSPRHLIKEKRETATLKCYPIPRHDTVYWYQQGPGQDPQFLISFYEKMQSDKGSIPDRFSAQQFSDYHSELNMSSLELGDSALYFCASSLGLANEQFFGPGTRLTVL.

Note on this clone: An end of the junction differs from the germline gene, which may be a read error. The chain employs TRBV7-3 and TRBJ2-1; 10 nucleotides match TRBD1. The CDR3 has 16 residues. Germline V gene sequence: CDR1 SGHTA, CDR2 FQGTGA. CDR3 sequence: CASSLTGTGAYNEQFF. Written as DNA, the CDR3 is TGTGCCAGCAGCCTAACCGGGACAGGGGCCTACAATGAGCAGTTCTTC. The full variable domain, its missing parts supplied by reference TRBV7-3 and TRBJ2-1, is GAGVSQTPSNKVTEKGKYVELRCDPISGHTALYWYRQSLGQGPEFLIYFQGTGAADDSGLPNDRFFAVRPEGSVSTLKIQRTERGDSAVYLCASSLTGTGAYNEQFFGPGTRLTVL.

A word on this clone: The junction shows a germline mismatch at one end, possibly a read error. The chain carries TRBV7-9 and TRBJ2-1, with a weak D call TRBD2 (6 bases). Germline assignment: CDR1 SEHNR and CDR2 FQNEAQ (reference sequence). The CDR3 length is 15 residues. CDR3 sequence: CSSIITGGIYNEQFF. In DNA form, the CDR3 reads TGTTCCAGCATCATTACTGGCGGGATCTACAATGAGCAGTTCTTC.

The V gene is TRBV11-2, the J gene TRBJ2-1; D uncertain. CDR1 and CDR2 from the germline V gene are SGHAT and FQNNGV. CDR3 length equals 11 residues. V lost 1 base and J 9 bases, leaving 4 bases between the germline ends. This CDR3 is CASSLGGEQFF. The CDR3 DNA is TGTGCCAGCAGCTTAGGCGGTGAGCAGTTCTTC. Full variable domain (rest looked up from reference TRBV11-2 and TRBJ2-1): EAGVAQSPRYKIIEKRQSVAFWCNPISGHATLYWYQQILGQGPKLLIQFQNNGVVDDSQLPKDRFSAERLKGVDSTLKIQPAKLEDSAVYLCASSLGGEQFFGPGTRLTVL.

V usage is TRBV30 and J usage is TRBJ2-7; 13 nucleotides line up with TRBD2. The V segment lost 2 bases and the J segment 9 bases; nucleotides outside the gene matches: 13. The CDR3 is made up of 16 amino acids. The V gene's germline CDR1 is GTSNPN and CDR2 SVGIG (reference sequence). This CDR3 is CAWSRDSPGLAGTQYF. In nucleotides, the CDR3 is TGTGCCTGGAGTAGGGACAGCCCGGGACTAGCGGGGACGCAGTACTTC.

This clone occurred a few times. V is TRBV4-1 and J is TRBJ2-7; 10 positions agree with TRBD1. This CDR3 spans 14 amino acids. Germline values: CDR1 MGHRA, CDR2 YSYEKL. The junction had 2 bases not matched to a gene; V was cut back by 4 bases and J by 2 bases. The CDR3 bases are TGCGCCAGCAGCCCAGGACAGGGGGCCTACGAGCAGTACTTC. This sequence encodes CASSPGQGAYEQYF.

The V gene is TRBV10-3, the J gene TRBJ1-6; D possibly corresponds to TRBD1 (6 bases). The V end was cut by 0 bases, the J end by 10 bases, with 13 bases between. This CDR3 has 15 residues. Looked up from germline, CDR1 is ENHRY and CDR2 is SYGVKD. The CDR3 DNA sequence: TGTGCCATCAGTGAGTCCTCAGGGGTGGAATCACCCCTCCACTTT. This translates into CAISESSGVESPLHF.

This chain uses TRBV5-1 with TRBJ2-1; tentatively, D is TRBD1 (6 bases). CDR3 length equals 14 residues. The germline V gene encodes CDR1 SGHRS and CDR2 YFSETQ. The ends were cut back, 5 bases at V and 5 bases at J, with 14 bases in the middle. The CDR3 DNA follows: TGCGCCAGCAGACCTAGGACAGACCACAATGAGCAGTTCTTC. Amino acid sequence: CASRPRTDHNEQFF. The whole variable domain, remainder taken from reference TRBV5-1 and TRBJ2-1, is KAGVTQTPRYLIKTRGQQVTLSCSPISGHRSVSWYQQTPGQGLQFLFEYFSETQRNKGNFPGRFSGRQFSNSRSEMNVSTLELGDSALYLCASRPRTDHNEQFFGPGTRLTVL.

CDR3 residues: CASSHSPTDSSSGNTIYF. In DNA, the CDR3 is TGTGCCAGCAGCCATAGTCCGACAGACTCAAGCTCTGGAAACACCATATATTTT. V is TRBV7-9 and J is TRBJ1-3; possible D gene TRBD1, 5 bases. V lost 5 bases and J 0 bases, leaving 20 bases between the germline ends. Germline V gene sequence: CDR1 SEHNR, CDR2 FQNEAQ (reference sequence). This CDR3 comprises 18 residues.

V usage is TRBV27 and J usage is TRBJ1-6, with D uncertain. V lost 8 bases to trimming and J lost 4 bases, with 15 bases between them. This CDR3 comprises 15 residues. The V gene's germline CDR1 is MNHEY and CDR2 SMNVEV (reference sequence). Written as DNA, the CDR3 is TGTGCCAGCCGGATCCACAGCGGATATAATTCACCCCTCCACTTT. Protein product: CASRIHSGYNSPLHF.

This clone has just one count. V is TRBV10-3 and J is TRBJ1-5; D is undetermined. This CDR3 is 12 amino acids long. Germline-derived CDR1 and CDR2 are ENHRY and SYGVKD. The ends were cut back, 3 bases at V and 7 bases at J, with 7 bases in the middle. CDR3: CAISDQFQPQHF. The CDR3 DNA is TGTGCCATCAGTGATCAGTTCCAGCCCCAGCATTTT.

The V and J genes are TRBV28 and TRBJ2-7; D perhaps matches TRBD1 (5 bases). V shed 2 bases and J shed 4 bases, with 12 bases lying between them. This CDR3 comprises 14 residues. Germline loops: CDR1 MDHEN, CDR2 SYDVKM. The CDR3 protein is CASSLGPGKYEQYF. CDR3 sequence (DNA): TGTGCCAGCAGTTTAGGTCCAGGGAAATACGAGCAGTACTTC. Using reference TRBV28 and TRBJ2-7 for the parts outside the CDR3, the full variable domain is DVKVTQSSRYLVKRTGEKVFLECVQDMDHENMFWYRQDPGLGLRLIYFSYDVKMKEKGDIPEGYSVSREKKERFSLILESASTNQTSMYLCASSLGPGKYEQYFGPGTRLTVT.

CDR3 nucleotide sequence: TGTGCCAGCAGCTCCTTGACAGGGAACCTCGAGCAGTACTTC. Residues: CASSSLTGNLEQYF. V is TRBV7-8 and J is TRBJ2-7; TRBD1 matches at 7 bases. The CDR3 is 14 amino acids. The ends lost 4 bases at V and 6 bases at J; junction bases unmatched: 9. The germline V gene encodes CDR1 SGHVS and CDR2 FQNEAQ.

The table lists this clone with a count of one. This rearrangement joins TRBV30 to TRBJ1-6; 10 bases match TRBD1. This CDR3 contains 14 residues. Germline V gene lookup returns CDR1 GTSNPN and CDR2 SVGIG (reference sequence). With 7 bases clipped from V and 6 bases from J, the junction kept 6 bases outside the gene matches. The CDR3: CALQDRGFNSPLHF. Written as DNA, the CDR3 is TGTGCCTTACAGGACAGGGGGTTTAATTCACCCCTCCACTTT.

V usage is TRBV9 and J usage is TRBJ2-1; possibly TRBD1 for D (5 bases). Looked up from germline, CDR1 is SGDLS and CDR2 is YYNGEE. This CDR3 is 15 amino acids long. The V and J ends lost 4 bases and 2 bases respectively, with 13 bases between them. The CDR3 spells CASSNTPGTYNEQFF. CDR3 DNA: TGTGCCAGCAGCAACACCCCAGGGACCTACAATGAGCAGTTCTTC. The full variable domain, completed using reference TRBV9 and TRBJ2-1, is DSGVTQTPKHLITATGQRVTLRCSPRSGDLSVYWYQQSLDQGLQFLIQYYNGEERAKGNILERFSAQQFPDLHSELNLSSLELGDSALYFCASSNTPGTYNEQFFGPGTRLTVL.